This TCR beta chain appears in the sequencing data of a study of blood T cells in healthy people across ages. Study findings and constraints: Naive CD4+ cells and diversity were both higher in long-lived donors than in aged donors. Observed TCR beta diversity per million T cells went down as age went up. This fall followed a roughly linear course with age.

Through a sample-barcoded 5' primer and a J-beta primer mix, a second PCR was run for roughly 6 to 12 cycles. TCRdb ran MiXCR on the 5' RACE reads and lists one entry per CDR3 protein. The repertoire holds approximately 810,000 distinct CDR3 sequences, with about 28% as singletons. The CDR3 contains 14 residues. Germline V lookup: CDR1 LNHDA, CDR2 SQIVND (reference sequence). Trimming removed 4 bases at V and 5 bases at J, with 13 bases between. In regard to this clonotype: Its antigen is undetermined.

Caucasian, healthy and from Russia, the donors were aged between about 6 and 100. This chain joins TRBV19 and TRBJ2-3; possibly TRBD1 for D (5 bases). Sequencing was performed on blood. The clonotype originates from a woman aged 80 or over in good health. CDR3 residues: CASSRQGRLDTQYF. The DNA of the CDR3 is TGTGCCAGTAGTAGGCAGGGAAGACTAGATACGCAGTATTTT.